One sample yielded the 7 T cell receptor beta chains listed below, sequenced in a study of CD8 T cells in Susac syndrome. An input of roughly 0.5 to 1 ug of RNA was subjected to reverse transcription using random hexamers. TCRdb independently ran MiXCR on the immunoSEQ multiplex PCR reads; one entry per CDR3 protein. The repertoire holds 350,000 to 550,000 distinct CDR3 sequences, with around 85% as singletons. The material sequenced was CD8+ T cells from PBMCs. Receptors originate from a human donor with multiple sclerosis.

This chain uses TRBV28 with TRBJ2-7; D is unresolved. Germline V gives CDR1 MDHEN, CDR2 SYDVKM. The CDR3 totals 13 residues. Trimming pared 10 bases from V and 2 bases from J, leaving 15 bases between. The CDR3 region is CATLRRPAYEQYF. For the CDR3, the DNA is TGTGCCACCTTACGACGGCCCGCCTACGAGCAGTACTTC.

The chain links TRBV4-1 to TRBJ2-3; perhaps TRBD2 as D (6 bases). Germline CDR1 reads MGHRA; CDR2 reads YSYEKL. CDR3 length: 17 residues. V dropped 0 bases and J dropped 1 base, with 14 bases sitting between them. The CDR3 DNA follows: TGCGCCAGCAGCCAAGATCGTATGGGGACTGGCACAGATACGCAGTATTTT. This codes for CASSQDRMGTGTDTQYF.

This rearrangement joins TRBV6-1 to TRBJ2-6; D is perhaps TRBD1 or TRBD2 (5 bases each). Germline V gene data show CDR1 as MNHNS and CDR2 as SASEGT. The V and J ends lost 7 bases and 0 bases respectively, with 16 bases between them. The CDR3 is 17 residues long. The CDR3 nucleotides are TGTGCCAGCACCAGAGGGGTCTATTTCTCTGGGGCCAACGTCCTGACTTTC. Translated, it gives CASTRGVYFSGANVLTF.

This clonotype was picked up one time. The chain has TRBV19 and TRBJ1-5; tentative D call: TRBD1 (5 bases). V was cut by 4 bases and J by 5 bases, with 18 bases left in between. This CDR3 has 16 residues. Germline loops: CDR1 LNHDA, CDR2 SQIVND (reference sequence). The CDR3 reads CASSSWDLNPHQPQHF. CDR3 bases: TGTGCCAGTAGTAGTTGGGACCTCAACCCCCATCAGCCCCAGCATTTT.

The chain couples TRBV28 to TRBJ2-2; TRBD2 matches at 7 bases. The length of the CDR3 is 13 residues. V trimming: 8 bases; J trimming: 4 bases; junction bases outside the gene matches: 4. Germline V gene sequence: CDR1 MDHEN, CDR2 SYDVKM. CDR3 in DNA: TGTGCCAGCGGGGGAGGGTTCACCGGGGAGCTGTTTTTT. This encodes CASGGGFTGELFF.

The chain has TRBV27 and TRBJ1-5; TRBD1 agrees at 7 bases. V lost 5 bases to trimming and J lost 0 bases; unmatched junction nucleotides: 4. Germline values: CDR1 MNHEY, CDR2 SMNVEV (reference sequence). The CDR3 runs to 15 residues. DNA of the CDR3: TGTGCCAGCAGTCCGGGGACAGTTAGCAATCAGCCCCAGCATTTT. Amino acids: CASSPGTVSNQPQHF.

This clonotype was picked up one time. The chain joins TRBV7-8 to TRBJ1-1; D is perhaps TRBD1 (5 bases). This CDR3 comprises 14 residues. CDR1 SGHVS and CDR2 FQNEAQ come from the germline V gene. Trimming left V 3 bases short and J 4 bases short, with 12 bases between. The CDR3 DNA reads as TGTGCCAGCAGCTTCCTCCAGGGATTCACTGAAGCTTTCTTT. Translation: CASSFLQGFTEAFF.